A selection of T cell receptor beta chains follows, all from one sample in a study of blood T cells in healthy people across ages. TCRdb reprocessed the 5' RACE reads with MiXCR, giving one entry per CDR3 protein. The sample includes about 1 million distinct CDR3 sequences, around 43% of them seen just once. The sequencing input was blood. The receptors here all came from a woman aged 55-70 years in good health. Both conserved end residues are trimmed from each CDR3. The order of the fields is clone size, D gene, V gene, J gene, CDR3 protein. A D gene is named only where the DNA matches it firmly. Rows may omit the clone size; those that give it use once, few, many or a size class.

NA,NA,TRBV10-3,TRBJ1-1,AISEMTGTEAF
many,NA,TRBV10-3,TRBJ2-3,AISRGSGYTDTQY
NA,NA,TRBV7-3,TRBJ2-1,ASSLFYRQEQF
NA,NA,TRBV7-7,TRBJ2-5,ASSLVVGPQETQY
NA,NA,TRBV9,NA,ASSVAPTGTYEQY
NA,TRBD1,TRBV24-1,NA,ATRGDSTTEQY
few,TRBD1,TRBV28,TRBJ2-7,ASIRRDRDYEQY
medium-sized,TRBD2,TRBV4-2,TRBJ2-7,ASSQVGREIAGGYYEQY
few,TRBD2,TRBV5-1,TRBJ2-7,ASSLVLAGAEQY
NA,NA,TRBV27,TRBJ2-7,ASSKGDTSYEQY
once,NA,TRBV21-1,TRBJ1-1,ASSTRTAAMNTEAF
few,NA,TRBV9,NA,ASSFRLGKQETQY
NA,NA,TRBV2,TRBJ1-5,ASIARLGQPQH
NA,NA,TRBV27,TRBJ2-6,TSSFHVMSSGANVLT
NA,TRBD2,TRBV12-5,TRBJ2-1,ASGLLAGGPSEQF
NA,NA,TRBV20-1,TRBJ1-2,SARQQDYYGYT
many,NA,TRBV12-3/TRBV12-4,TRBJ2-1,ASSLSGGEQF
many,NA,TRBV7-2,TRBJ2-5,ASSPAAQETQY
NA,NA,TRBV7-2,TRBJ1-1,ASSLRERNTEAF
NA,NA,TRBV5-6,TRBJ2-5,ASSPGPHEETQY
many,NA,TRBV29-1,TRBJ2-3,SVEGSGFGQY
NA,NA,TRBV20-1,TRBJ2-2,SAPSPVRGAFTGELF
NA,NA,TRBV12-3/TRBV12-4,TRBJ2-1,ASSLLLADNEQF
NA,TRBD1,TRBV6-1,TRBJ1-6,ASQGVGGSPLH